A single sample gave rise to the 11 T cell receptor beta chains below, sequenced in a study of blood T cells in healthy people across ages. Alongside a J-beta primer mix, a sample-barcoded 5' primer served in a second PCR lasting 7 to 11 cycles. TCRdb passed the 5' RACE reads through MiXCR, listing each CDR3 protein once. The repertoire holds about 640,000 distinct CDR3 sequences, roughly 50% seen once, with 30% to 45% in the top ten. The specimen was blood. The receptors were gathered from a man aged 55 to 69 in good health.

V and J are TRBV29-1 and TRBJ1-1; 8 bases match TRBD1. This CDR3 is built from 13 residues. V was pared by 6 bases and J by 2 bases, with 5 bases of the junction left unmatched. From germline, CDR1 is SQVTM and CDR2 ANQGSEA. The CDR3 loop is CSVRDRGNTEAFF. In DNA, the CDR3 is TGCAGCGTCCGCGACAGGGGCAACACTGAAGCTTTCTTT.

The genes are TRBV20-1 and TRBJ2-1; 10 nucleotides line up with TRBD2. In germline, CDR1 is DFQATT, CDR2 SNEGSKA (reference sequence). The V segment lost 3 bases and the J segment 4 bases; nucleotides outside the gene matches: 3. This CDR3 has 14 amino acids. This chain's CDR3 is CSARAAGGYNEQFF. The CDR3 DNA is TGCAGTGCTAGGGCAGCGGGGGGGTACAATGAGCAGTTCTTC.

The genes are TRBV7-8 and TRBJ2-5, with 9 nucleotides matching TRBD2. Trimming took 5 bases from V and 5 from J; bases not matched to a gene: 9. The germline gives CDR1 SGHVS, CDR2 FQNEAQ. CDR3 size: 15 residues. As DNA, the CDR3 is TGTGCCAGCAGCATTAGCGGGGGCATGGGGGAGACCCAGTACTTC. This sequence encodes CASSISGGMGETQYF. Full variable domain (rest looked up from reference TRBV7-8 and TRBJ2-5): GAGVSQSPRYKVAKRGQDVALRCDPISGHVSLFWYQQALGQGPEFLTYFQNEAQLDKSGLPSDRFFAERPEGSVSTLKIQRTQQEDSAVYLCASSISGGMGETQYFGPGTRLLVL.

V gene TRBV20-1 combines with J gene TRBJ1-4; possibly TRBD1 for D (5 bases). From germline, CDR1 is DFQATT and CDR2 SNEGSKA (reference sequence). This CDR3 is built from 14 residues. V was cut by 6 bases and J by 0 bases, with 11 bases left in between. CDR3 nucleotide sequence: TGCAGTGCCTTACTGGGGGCAACTAATGAAAAACTGTTTTTT. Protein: CSALLGATNEKLFF.

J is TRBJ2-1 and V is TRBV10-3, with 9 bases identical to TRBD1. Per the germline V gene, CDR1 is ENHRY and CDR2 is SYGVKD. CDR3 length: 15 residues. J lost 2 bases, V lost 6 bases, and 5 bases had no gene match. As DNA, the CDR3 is TGTGCCATCAGCCTCGGACAGGGGACCTACAATGAGCAGTTCTTC. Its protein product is CAISLGQGTYNEQFF.

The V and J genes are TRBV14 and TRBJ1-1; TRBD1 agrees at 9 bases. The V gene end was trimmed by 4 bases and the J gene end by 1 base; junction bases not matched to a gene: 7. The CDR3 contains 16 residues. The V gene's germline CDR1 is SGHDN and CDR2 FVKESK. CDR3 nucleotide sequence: TGTGCCAGCAGCCCTCACAGGGGGCAAGGGAACACTGAAGCTTTCTTT. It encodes CASSPHRGQGNTEAFF.

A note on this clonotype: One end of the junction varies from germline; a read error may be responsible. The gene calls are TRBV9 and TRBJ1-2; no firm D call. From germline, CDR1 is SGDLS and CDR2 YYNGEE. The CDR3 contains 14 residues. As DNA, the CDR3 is TGTGCCTGCAGCGCTCAGACACTTAACTATGGCTACACCTTC. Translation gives CACSAQTLNYGYTF.

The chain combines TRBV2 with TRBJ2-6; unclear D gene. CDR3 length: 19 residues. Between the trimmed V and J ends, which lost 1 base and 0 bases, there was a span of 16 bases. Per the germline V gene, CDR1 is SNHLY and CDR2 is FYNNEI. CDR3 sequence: CASSEGFIGTLSGANVLTF. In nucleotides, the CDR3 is TGTGCCAGCAGTGAAGGCTTTATTGGTACGCTCTCTGGGGCCAACGTCCTGACTTTC.

CDR3 region: CASSSTRGRPSIEQFF. CDR3 sequence (DNA): TGTGCCAGCAGCTCTACCAGGGGACGCCCTAGTATTGAGCAGTTCTTC. The V and J genes are TRBV11-2 and TRBJ2-1; maybe TRBD1 (6 bases). The V end lost 4 bases, the J end lost 9 bases, and 22 bases lay between the germline ends. This CDR3 region has 16 residues. Per germline, CDR1 SGHAT and CDR2 FQNNGV.

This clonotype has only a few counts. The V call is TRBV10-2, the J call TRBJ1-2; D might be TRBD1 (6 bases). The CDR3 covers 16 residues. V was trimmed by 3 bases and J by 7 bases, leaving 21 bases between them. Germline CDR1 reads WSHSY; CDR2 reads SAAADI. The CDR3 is CASSDTLDSVTSGYTF. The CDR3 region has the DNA TGCGCCAGCAGTGATACATTGGACAGCGTGACGTCTGGCTACACCTTC.

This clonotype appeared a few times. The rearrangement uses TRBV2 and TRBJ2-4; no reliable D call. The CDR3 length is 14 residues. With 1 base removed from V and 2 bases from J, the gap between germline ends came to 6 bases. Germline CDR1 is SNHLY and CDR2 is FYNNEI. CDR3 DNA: TGTGCCAGCAGTGAAGGTAGTCCCAAAAACATTCAGTACTTC. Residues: CASSEGSPKNIQYF.